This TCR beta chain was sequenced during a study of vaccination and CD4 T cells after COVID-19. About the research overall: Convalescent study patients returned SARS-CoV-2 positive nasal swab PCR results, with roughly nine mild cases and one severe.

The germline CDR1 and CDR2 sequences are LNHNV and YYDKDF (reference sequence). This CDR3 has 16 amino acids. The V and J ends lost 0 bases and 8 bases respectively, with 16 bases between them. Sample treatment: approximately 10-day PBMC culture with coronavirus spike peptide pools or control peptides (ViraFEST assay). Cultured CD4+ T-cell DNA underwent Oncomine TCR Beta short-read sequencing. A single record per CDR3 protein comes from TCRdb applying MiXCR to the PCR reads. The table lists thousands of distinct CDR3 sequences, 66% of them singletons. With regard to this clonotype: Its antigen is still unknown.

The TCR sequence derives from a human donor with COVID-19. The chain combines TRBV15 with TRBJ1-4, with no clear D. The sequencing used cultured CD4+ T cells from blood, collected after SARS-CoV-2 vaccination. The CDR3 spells CATSRDKSPGGEKLFF. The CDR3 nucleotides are TGTGCCACCAGCAGAGATAAATCCCCCGGAGGAGAAAAACTGTTTTTT.